Listed here are 21 T cell receptor beta chains from one sample, sequenced in a study of prognosis after radiotherapy for stage I lung cancer. The study amplified the TCR beta CDR3 region from genomic DNA. This amplification was carried out by two rounds of multiplex PCR. Amplification in first-round PCR relied on primers specific to each TRBV and TRBJ gene. TCRdb reprocessed the multiplex PCR reads with MiXCR, giving one entry per CDR3 protein. The data show around 31,000 distinct CDR3 sequences, 40% to 50% seen once. This specimen was PBMCs, taken before or after stereotactic body radiation therapy (not recorded which). The receptors were sampled from a donor aged 50 or older with non-small cell lung cancer.

The count of this clonotype is one. V usage is TRBV6-1 and J usage is TRBJ2-7, with D tentatively TRBD2 (5 bases). Germline CDR1 MNHNS, CDR2 SASEGT. With 7 bases removed from V and 0 bases from J, the gap between germline ends came to 22 bases. This CDR3 has 17 amino acids. CDR3 region: CASTRRSRDFFSYEQYF. CDR3 nucleotides: TGTGCCAGCACCCGGAGGTCGCGAGACTTTTTCTCCTACGAGCAGTACTTC.

This clonotype was detected many times. This rearrangement joins TRBV20-1 to TRBJ2-3; D tentatively fits TRBD1 or TRBD2 (5 bases each). The ends were cut back, 3 bases at V and 6 bases at J, with 13 bases in the middle. Per germline, CDR1 DFQATT and CDR2 SNEGSKA (reference sequence). This CDR3 contains 13 residues. CDR3 residues: CSASLRGADTQYF. CDR3 in DNA: TGCAGTGCTAGCTTAAGGGGAGCGGATACGCAGTATTTT.

For the CDR3, the DNA is TGTGCCAGCAGCTTCGCTAGCGGGAGGCTGAATGAGCAGTTCTTC. It codes for CASSFASGRLNEQFF. The chain recombines TRBV11-3 with TRBJ2-1; 11 bases fit TRBD2. The germline V gene encodes CDR1 SGHNT and CDR2 YENEEA. V was clipped by 3 bases and J by 7 bases; unmatched bases: 5. This CDR3 is built from 15 residues. Supplemented by reference TRBV11-3 and TRBJ2-1, the full variable domain reads EAGVVQSPRYKIIEKKQPVAFWCNPISGHNTLYWYLQNLGQGPELLIRYENEEAVDDSQLPKDRFSAERLKGVDSTLKIQPAELGDSAVYLCASSFASGRLNEQFFGPGTRLTVL.

The chain links TRBV18 to TRBJ2-2, with a possible D match to TRBD1 (6 bases). Per the germline V gene, CDR1 is KGHSH and CDR2 is LQKENI. Trimming stripped 6 bases from V and 7 bases from J, with 12 bases between. This CDR3 comprises 13 residues. Here the CDR3 DNA reads TGTGCCAGCTCCGGACAGCTTAACGGGGAGCTGTTTTTT. Its protein is CASSGQLNGELFF.

V usage is TRBV5-1 and J usage is TRBJ2-7; a weak D match, TRBD2 (5 bases). Trimming removed 1 base at V and 4 bases at J, with 6 bases between. Germline CDR1 and CDR2: SGHRS and YFSETQ. The CDR3 has 12 residues. As DNA, the CDR3 is TGCGCCAGCAGCTTGCGGGAATACGAGCAGTACTTC. Residues: CASSLREYEQYF.

Ten or more counts support this clonotype. The rearrangement joins TRBV28 to TRBJ2-6; tentative D call: TRBD2 (6 bases). The length of the CDR3 is 17 residues. Trimming removed 4 bases at V and 4 bases at J, with 17 bases between. CDR1 is MDHEN, CDR2 SYDVKM, per germline. CDR3 sequence reads: CASSSGLYSSGANVLTF. The CDR3 bases are TGTGCCAGCAGTTCGGGACTTTACTCGTCCGGGGCCAACGTCCTGACTTTC.

This chain links TRBV28 with TRBJ1-1; possibly TRBD1 for D (5 bases). The germline V gene has CDR1 MDHEN and CDR2 SYDVKM. The length of the CDR3 is 17 residues. V lost 10 bases to trimming and J lost 4 bases, with 28 bases between them. CDR3 protein: CAIIPPGSSGQATEAFF. In nucleotides, the CDR3 is TGTGCCATCATCCCACCAGGGTCTTCAGGGCAGGCCACTGAAGCTTTCTTT. Full variable domain (remainder filled in from reference TRBV28 and TRBJ1-1): DVKVTQSSRYLVKRTGEKVFLECVQDMDHENMFWYRQDPGLGLRLIYFSYDVKMKEKGDIPEGYSVSREKKERFSLILESASTNQTSMYLCAIIPPGSSGQATEAFFGQGTRLTVV.

This clonotype occurred many times. The chain combines TRBV6-4 with TRBJ1-1; unclear D gene. Deletions cut 2 bases from V and 1 base from J, with 14 bases between. This CDR3 comprises 16 residues. CDR1 is MRHNA, CDR2 SNTAGT, per germline. CDR3 bases: TGTGCCAGCAGTGACGAGGATGAAATTAGGAACACTGAAGCTTTCTTT. It encodes CASSDEDEIRNTEAFF.

This clonotype was detected once. A far larger clone is one nucleotide away, so this likely arose from a read error. The conserved final phenylalanine or tryptophan is absent from the CDR3, which likely points to a read error. DNA for the CDR3: TGTGCCAGCAGGCTCACTAGCGACTCCTACGAGCAGTACTTA. This translates into CASRLTSDSYEQYL. The chain is built from TRBV6-4 and TRBJ2-7, with TRBD2 matching 7 bases. The length of the CDR3 is 14 residues. V lost 6 bases and J lost 0; bases outside the gene matches: 5. Per the germline V gene, CDR1 is MRHNA and CDR2 is SNTAGT.

Comment on this clonotype: One end of the junction is discordant with germline, which a read error may explain. The CDR3 DNA is TGCAGCGCTAGAGGTTCTAGCGGGAGCTCCTACAATGAGCAGTTCTTC. Translated, it gives CSARGSSGSSYNEQFF. The J gene is TRBJ2-1, the V gene TRBV20-1; 10 bases fit TRBD2. This CDR3 spans 16 amino acids. In germline, CDR1 is DFQATT, CDR2 SNEGSKA (reference sequence).

There are many counts of this clonotype. V and J are TRBV28 and TRBJ1-1, with D tentatively TRBD1 (6 bases). Germline V gives CDR1 MDHEN, CDR2 SYDVKM. Trimming left V 6 bases short and J 7 bases short, with 9 bases between. The CDR3 is made up of 11 amino acids. The CDR3 coding sequence is TGTGCCAGCAGAAAGGACAGTGAAGCTTTCTTT. This sequence encodes CASRKDSEAFF.

This clonotype was observed a handful of times. A much larger clone differs from this one at a single base, so this may be a read error. This chain joins TRBV3-1 and TRBJ1-2; unclear D gene. The CDR3 is made up of 16 amino acids. Trimming left V 2 bases short and J 1 base short, with 14 bases between. The germline V gene has CDR1 LGHDT and CDR2 YNNKEL (reference sequence). CDR3 region: CASSQYSEYFNYGYTF. Here the CDR3 DNA reads TGTGCCAGCAGCCAATACAGTGAATACTTTAACTATGGCTACACCTTC.

In the case of this clonotype: A much larger clonotype is one base distant, so this may be a read error. This chain connects TRBV29-1 to TRBJ2-7; D uncertain. This CDR3 spans 14 amino acids. Per germline, CDR1 SQVTM and CDR2 ANQGSEA. CDR3 in DNA: TGCAGCGTTGGGGGAAAGTCCTTCTCCTACGAGCAGCACTTC. Protein sequence: CSVGGKSFSYEQHF.

The chain couples TRBV2 to TRBJ2-1, with D possibly matching TRBD1 (5 bases). This CDR3 has 13 amino acids. V lost 0 bases, J lost 7 bases, and 7 bases lay in between. Germline V gives CDR1 SNHLY, CDR2 FYNNEI. The CDR3 coding sequence is TGTGCCAGCAGTGAAGCCTACAGGAATGAGCAGTTCTTC. Protein: CASSEAYRNEQFF.

The table lists this clonotype with a few counts. The chain joins TRBV18 to TRBJ2-4; 7 positions match TRBD1. V lost 5 bases, J lost 4 bases, and 14 bases stayed unmatched. The CDR3 is made up of 17 amino acids. Germline V gene sequence: CDR1 KGHSH, CDR2 LQKENI. CDR3 in amino acids: CASSSLLNGTAKNIQYF. CDR3 sequence (DNA): TGTGCCAGCTCATCACTACTTAACGGGACAGCAAAAAACATTCAGTACTTC.

The V call is TRBV20-1, the J call TRBJ2-1; 7 bases are a match to TRBD2. Germline CDR1 and CDR2: DFQATT and SNEGSKA (reference sequence). The CDR3 has 18 amino acids. The ends lost 2 bases at V and 2 bases at J; junction bases unmatched: 15. The CDR3 bases are TGCAGTGCTAGATCAAAAGGGGTGGTGGCGGGAGCCTACAATGAGCAGTTCTTC. Its translation is CSARSKGVVAGAYNEQFF.

This clonotype was seen only a few times. The chain joins TRBV12-3 or TRBV12-4 to TRBJ2-2, with D possibly being TRBD2 (7 bases). The CDR3 consists of 15 residues. V was cut by 4 bases and J by 7 bases, with 16 bases left in between. The CDR3 protein is CASSWGGRRNGELFF. The CDR3 region has the DNA TGTGCCAGCAGTTGGGGGGGGCGCAGGAACGGGGAGCTGTTTTTT.

In the case of this clonotype: This is likely an artifact of a read error, given a far larger clone one base away. J is TRBJ2-1 and V is TRBV7-9; D not certain. The length of the CDR3 is 11 residues. V lost 4 bases, J lost 9 bases, and 7 bases lay in between. Germline V gene sequence: CDR1 SEHNR, CDR2 FQNEAQ (reference sequence). The CDR3 nucleotides are TGTGCCAGCAGCTACAGCAGTGAGCAGTTCTTC. It specifies CASSYSSEQFF.

As to this clonotype: A junction boundary mismatches the germline segment, possibly from a read error. The chain combines TRBV20-1 with TRBJ2-7, with a weak D call TRBD2 (5 bases). CDR3 length: 12 amino acids. Germline CDR1 reads DFQATT; CDR2 reads SNEGSKA (reference sequence). Here the CDR3 reads CIASLGRYEQYF. In DNA form, the CDR3 reads TGCATTGCTAGCCTCGGTCGCTACGAGCAGTACTTC.

This clonotype was observed at least ten times. The V call is TRBV20-1, the J call TRBJ2-1, with D perhaps being TRBD1 or TRBD2 (6 bases each). V was pared by 1 base and J by 6 bases, with 13 bases between. The CDR3 length is 14 residues. Per germline, CDR1 DFQATT and CDR2 SNEGSKA (reference sequence). DNA for the CDR3: TGCAGTGCTAGAGCAGGGGCGGGACTCAATGAGCAGTTCTTC. As protein: CSARAGAGLNEQFF.

This clonotype occurred many times. This chain connects TRBV5-1 to TRBJ2-7; D remains unclear. V was trimmed by 2 bases and J by 6 bases, leaving 6 bases between them. The germline V gene encodes CDR1 SGHRS and CDR2 YFSETQ. The CDR3 consists of 11 residues. The CDR3 loop is CASSLQSEQYF. Written as DNA, the CDR3 is TGCGCCAGCAGCTTACAAAGCGAGCAGTACTTC. The variable domain in full, completed from reference TRBV5-1 and TRBJ2-7, reads KAGVTQTPRYLIKTRGQQVTLSCSPISGHRSVSWYQQTPGQGLQFLFEYFSETQRNKGNFPGRFSGRQFSNSRSEMNVSTLELGDSALYLCASSLQSEQYFGPGTRLTVT.